The clone carrying this T cell receptor (beta chain) has ten or more counts. The antigen remains undetermined. 5'RACE primed at constant segments yielded TCR alpha and TCR beta cDNA libraries bearing sample barcodes and UMIs. In TCRdb, the 5' RACE reads were re-called with MiXCR into one record per CDR3 protein. In the table there are about half a million distinct CDR3 sequences, 15% to 20% of which are singletons. These data are taken from a study of T-cell memory formation after mild COVID-19. CDR3 length: 17 amino acids. The germline V gene encodes CDR1 LGHNA and CDR2 YSLEER. The ends lost 0 bases at V and 5 bases at J; junction bases unmatched: 9. Study outcomes and limitations: CD4/CD8 balance characterized clones contracting day 15 to 85, and CD4+ skew characterized later expanders.

The origin of this receptor is an adult woman who had mild COVID-19 (a few samples of this study predate the infection). Cell type and time point are not known. This chain links TRBV4-3 with TRBJ1-2, with TRBD1 matching 10 bases. Sequenced material: PBMCs or a T cell subset sorted from them (not recorded which). CDR3: CASSQELRQGAEYGYTF. CDR3 DNA sequence: TGCGCCAGCAGCCAAGAGTTGCGACAGGGGGCAGAGTATGGCTACACCTTC.